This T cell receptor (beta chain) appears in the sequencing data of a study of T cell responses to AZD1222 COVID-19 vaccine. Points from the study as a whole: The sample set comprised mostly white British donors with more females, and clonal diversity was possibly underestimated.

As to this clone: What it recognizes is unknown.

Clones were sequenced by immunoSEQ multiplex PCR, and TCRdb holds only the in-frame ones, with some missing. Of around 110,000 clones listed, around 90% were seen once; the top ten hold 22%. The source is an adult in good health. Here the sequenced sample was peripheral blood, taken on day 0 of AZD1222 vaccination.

CDR3 loop: CASSSLAQGHYGYTF. The CDR3 region has the DNA TGTGCCAGCAGCTCCCTAGCCCAGGGTCACTATGGCTACACCTTC. The chain links TRBV7-9 to TRBJ1-2; a weak D match, TRBD1 (5 bases). The V end was cut by 4 bases, the J end by 3 bases, with 15 bases between. CDR3 length: 15 residues. Germline lookup yields CDR1 SEHNR and CDR2 FQNEAQ (reference sequence).